This T cell receptor beta chain was retrieved from a study of blood T cell repertoires in COVID-19. As for the study in general: Researchers got acute and convalescent COVID-19 samples from the United States, Italy and Spain. PBMCs, B-cell-depleted T cells, or T cells were the source of the cDNA or gDNA that made up the material.

The J segment lost 3 bases and the V segment lost 1 base, leaving 5 bases of the junction unmatched. Germline V gives CDR1 LGHDT, CDR2 YNNKEL (reference sequence). The length of the CDR3 is 16 residues. The authors' processing: It was from reference gene primer amplification that nucleated cell counts were estimated. Only in-frame clones appear in the TCRdb table, and some are missing; sequencing was by immunoSEQ multiplex PCR. That table gives V, J and clone size, and the DNA gave D and trimming. The data hold 200,000 to 300,000 clones, with over 75% observed a single time. The gene calls are TRBV3-1 (or the pseudogene TRBV3-2) and TRBJ2-2, with 7 nucleotides matching TRBD2. The sequenced sample was peripheral blood. This sequence originates from a man aged 25 to 40 who had recovered from COVID-19. DNA for the CDR3: TGTGCCAGCAGCCAAGCTCGGGGGGTATACACCGGGGAGCTGTTTTTT. Translated, it gives CASSQARGVYTGELFF.